The rows below give T cell receptor beta chains drawn from one sample of a study of shared clonotypes between healthy human individuals. Assay: immunoSEQ multiplex PCR; the TCRdb copy retains only in-frame clones and omits some. The table lists around 550,000 clones, almost 97% of them singletons. The sequenced sample was naive CD4+ T cells sorted from blood. The receptors shown here come from a woman aged 25 to 45 in good health. Both conserved end residues are part of each CDR3. The D gene is left open where the match is weak. Where a row states a size, it is once, few, many or the class of an expanded clone; other rows omit it.

clone size,V gene,D gene,J gene,CDR3 protein,CDR3 DNA
NA,TRBV6-4,NA,TRBJ2-3,CASSAVGDPTDTQYF,TGTGCCAGCAGTGCGGTTGGGGACCCCACAGATACGCAGTATTTT
NA,TRBV18,NA,TRBJ2-1,CASSPRRKESGEQFF,TGTGCCAGCTCACCACGCCGAAAAGAATCGGGGGAGCAGTTCTTC
NA,TRBV20-1,NA,TRBJ2-1,CSALWYNEQFF,TGCAGTGCCTTGTGGTACAATGAGCAGTTCTTC
NA,TRBV2,TRBD2,TRBJ2-3,CASSIAGGPGTDTQYF,TGTGCCAGCAGTATTGCGGGAGGGCCTGGCACAGATACGCAGTATTTT
NA,TRBV12-5,NA,TRBJ1-3,CASGPSGQSGNTIYF,TGTGCTAGTGGCCCCTCAGGGCAGTCGGGAAACACCATATATTTT
once,TRBV29-1,NA,TRBJ1-1,CSVRDLTNTEAFF,TGCAGCGTCCGGGACCTAACCAACACTGAAGCTTTCTTT
NA,TRBV6-5,NA,TRBJ2-5,CASSYSGQETQYF,TGTGCCAGCAGTTACTCAGGGCAAGAGACCCAGTACTTC
NA,TRBV19,NA,TRBJ1-6,CASSRANSPLHF,TGTGCCAGTAGTCGTGCGAATTCACCCCTCCACTTT
NA,TRBV30,TRBD1,TRBJ1-1,CAWGRKGQGNTEAFF,TGTGCCTGGGGGCGTAAGGGACAGGGGAACACTGAAGCTTTCTTT
NA,TRBV2,NA,TRBJ1-2,CASSVGRGDGYTF,TGTGCCAGCAGTGTTGGGAGGGGCGATGGCTACACCTTC
NA,TRBV7-9,NA,TRBJ2-7,CASSSYISEQYF,TGTGCCAGCAGCTCCTACATTTCCGAGCAGTACTTC
NA,TRBV28,TRBD2,TRBJ2-7,CASNPWREGPHEQYF,TGTGCCAGCAATCCTTGGCGGGAGGGCCCACACGAGCAGTACTTC
once,TRBV6-1,NA,TRBJ1-6,CASSEPFVYSPLHF,TGTGCCAGCAGTGAACCCTTCGTCTATTCACCCCTCCACTTT
NA,TRBV28,TRBD2,TRBJ2-7,CAIGTSGISEQYF,TGTGCCATCGGGACTAGCGGGATCTCCGAGCAGTACTTC
NA,TRBV7-7,TRBD1,TRBJ2-1,CASSLAGGAGNEQFF,TGTGCCAGCAGCTTAGCAGGGGGCGCAGGAAATGAGCAGTTCTTC
once,TRBV19,TRBD1,TRBJ2-2,CASSPTPWTGNTGELFF,TGTGCCAGTAGTCCAACCCCCTGGACAGGGAACACCGGGGAGCTGTTTTTT
once,TRBV6-5,NA,TRBJ2-1,CASSTGTGGTNEQFF,TGTGCCAGCAGCACCGGGACTGGCGGAACCAATGAGCAGTTCTTC
NA,TRBV28,NA,TRBJ2-7,CASRVGGPYEQYF,TGTGCCAGCAGGGTTGGGGGACCCTACGAGCAGTACTTC
once,TRBV7-8,NA,TRBJ2-1,CASSLAQGRQQFF,TGTGCCAGCAGCTTAGCACAGGGTCGTCAGCAGTTCTTC
once,TRBV19,TRBD1,TRBJ1-1,CASSGWDSSNTEAFF,TGTGCCAGTAGTGGGTGGGACAGCTCTAACACTGAAGCTTTCTTT
NA,TRBV7-3,TRBD2,TRBJ2-7,CASRSRGTRAYEQYF,TGTGCCAGCAGGAGCAGAGGGACTAGGGCGTACGAGCAGTACTTC
once,TRBV19,NA,TRBJ1-5,CASSREGMSNQPQHF,TGTGCCAGTAGTCGGGAGGGGATGAGCAATCAGCCCCAGCATTTT
NA,TRBV5-1,TRBD1,TRBJ1-5,CASSPGPGQGITQPQHF,TGCGCCAGCAGCCCTGGACCGGGACAGGGTATCACTCAGCCCCAGCATTTT
NA,TRBV5-1,NA,TRBJ2-3,CASSWAIRGRADTQYF,TGCGCCAGCAGCTGGGCTATAAGAGGCCGGGCAGATACGCAGTATTTT
NA,TRBV2,NA,TRBJ1-5,CASSRGSGASNQPQHF,TGTGCCAGCAGCCGGGGATCGGGGGCCAGCAATCAGCCCCAGCATTTT
once,TRBV19,NA,TRBJ1-2,CASSDSNYGYTF,TGTGCCAGTAGCGACAGTAACTATGGCTACACCTTC
once,TRBV4-1,NA,TRBJ1-2,CASSQSTGNPAYTF,TGCGCCAGCAGCCAATCGACAGGTAACCCAGCCTACACCTTC
NA,TRBV19,TRBD2,TRBJ2-1,CASSPLAGVGEQFF,TGTGCCAGTAGTCCTTTAGCGGGAGTAGGTGAGCAGTTCTTC
NA,TRBV28,TRBD1,TRBJ1-1,CASSRAGTGGPEAFF,TGTGCCAGCAGTAGGGCCGGGACAGGGGGCCCTGAAGCTTTCTTT
NA,TRBV5-1,NA,TRBJ2-5,CASSQPDGETQYF,TGCGCCAGCAGCCAACCCGATGGGGAGACCCAGTACTTC
few,TRBV7-9,NA,TRBJ2-7,CASSLVQAEQYF,TGTGCCAGCAGCTTAGTCCAGGCCGAGCAGTACTTC
NA,TRBV7-9,NA,TRBJ1-1,CASSFGRGTEAFF,TGTGCCAGCAGCTTTGGTAGGGGGACTGAAGCTTTCTTT
NA,TRBV7-9,TRBD2,TRBJ2-1,CASSLPTSGDYNEQFF,TGTGCCAGCAGCTTGCCGACTAGCGGGGATTACAATGAGCAGTTCTTC
NA,TRBV6-1,TRBD1,TRBJ2-7,CASSDQGGRGLYEQYF,TGTGCCAGCAGTGACCAGGGGGGCAGGGGGCTATACGAGCAGTACTTC
NA,TRBV5-1,NA,TRBJ1-4,CASSLGDLSEKLFF,TGCGCCAGCAGCTTGGGGGACCTCAGTGAAAAACTGTTTTTT
NA,TRBV6-1,TRBD1,TRBJ1-4,CASSEAWTGSIEKLFF,TGTGCCAGCAGTGAAGCGTGGACAGGTTCGATTGAAAAACTGTTTTTT